The rows below give T cell receptor beta chains drawn from one sample of a study of T cells after posttransplantation cyclophosphamide. Assay: immunoSEQ multiplex PCR; the TCRdb copy retains only in-frame clones and omits some. The data show about 24,000 clones, none appearing only once, with 6% to 7% held by the ten largest. The sequenced sample was PBMCs. The origin of the receptors is an older woman in good health, CMV-negative, and a related stem cell transplant donor. CDR3s include the opening cysteine and the closing phenylalanine or tryptophan. D genes are given only for firm matches. For some rows the clone size is stated as once, few or many, or as a class when expanded; others skip it.

clone_size	v_call	j_call	d_call	cdr3_nt	cdr3_aa
many	TRBV7-3	TRBJ2-3	TRBD1	TGTGCCAGCAGAGGGACAGGGCGTACCACAGATACGCAGTATTTT	CASRGTGRTTDTQYF
many	TRBV14	TRBJ1-1	.	TGTGCCAGCAGCCATATCGGGACGGCCGGGCGGGGAACTGAAGCTTTCTTT	CASSHIGTAGRGTEAFF
many	TRBV15	TRBJ2-3	.	TGTGCCACCAGTCTACAGGGAGACACAGATACGCAGTATTTT	CATSLQGDTDTQYF
many	TRBV4-1	TRBJ2-3	.	TGCGCCAGCAGCCAAGAAACGGGTAGTACAGATACGCAGTATTTT	CASSQETGSTDTQYF
.	TRBV5-4	TRBJ2-6	TRBD1	TGTGCCAGCAGCTTGGCGGCAGGGGGCTCGGGGGCCAACGTCCTGACTTTC	CASSLAAGGSGANVLTF
.	TRBV6-1	TRBJ1-2	.	TGTGCCAGCAGTGAAATGGATCGGGGTAGTGGCTACACCTTC	CASSEMDRGSGYTF
many	TRBV25-1	TRBJ1-4	TRBD1	TGTGCCAGCATGACAGGGGTTAATGAAAAACTGTTTTTT	CASMTGVNEKLFF
few	TRBV19	TRBJ2-7	.	TGTGCCAGTAGTATAGGTAGGGGGAGATACGAGCAGTACTTC	CASSIGRGRYEQYF
many	TRBV7-9	TRBJ1-1	.	TGTGCCAGCAGCTTAGGGTCTGAGGGTAAGAACACTGAAGCTTTCTTT	CASSLGSEGKNTEAFF
many	TRBV4-1	TRBJ2-5	TRBD1	TGCGCCAGCAGCCAAGACCAGGGGGAAGAGACCCAGTACTTC	CASSQDQGEETQYF
many	TRBV7-6	TRBJ1-4	TRBD1	TGTGCCAGCAGCCCCTGGACAGGGAAAGGCGAAAAACTGTTTTTT	CASSPWTGKGEKLFF
few	TRBV7-9	TRBJ2-3	.	TGTGCCAGCAGCTGGGGCGGCCGGGAGTCAGATACGCAGTATTTT	CASSWGGRESDTQYF
many	TRBV6-1	TRBJ2-3	TRBD2	TGTGCCAGCAGTGGCCCTACTAGCGGGAGGTCAGATACGCAGTATTTT	CASSGPTSGRSDTQYF
few	TRBV7-8	TRBJ1-5	.	TGTGCCAGCAGCTTAGAACGGGGGGTGGTAAGCAATCAGCCCCAGCATTTT	CASSLERGVVSNQPQHF
many	TRBV7-2	TRBJ1-1	TRBD1	TGTGCCAGCAGACGGACAGGGCTCATGAACACTGAAGCTTTCTTT	CASRRTGLMNTEAFF
many	TRBV5-3	TRBJ2-1	TRBD2	TGTGCCAGAAGCCCTGGTCGAGCGGGAGGACAGTTCTTC	CARSPGRAGGQFF
many	TRBV29-1	TRBJ2-5	TRBD2	TGCAGCGTCTTTGGCGGGGGTGGAGAGACCCAGTACTTC	CSVFGGGGETQYF
many	TRBV19	TRBJ2-7	TRBD2	TGTGCCAGTAGATCACTAGCGGGAGGGCACGACGAGCAGTACTTC	CASRSLAGGHDEQYF
many	TRBV6-1	TRBJ2-2	.	TGTGCCAGCATACCGGGGGACCTTGGGGAGCTGTTTTTT	CASIPGDLGELFF
few	TRBV30	TRBJ2-3	.	TGTGCCTGGAGTGTCGGGGGGCGCGGGACAGATACGCAGTATTTT	CAWSVGGRGTDTQYF
few	TRBV28	TRBJ1-1	TRBD1	TGTGCCAGCAGTCAACCATCGGGACAGGGGATTGAAGCTTTCTTT	CASSQPSGQGIEAFF
many	TRBV29-1	TRBJ2-1	TRBD2	TGCAGCGTCTTGGGACTAGCGGGGGGTTCGAACAATGAGCAGTTCTTC	CSVLGLAGGSNNEQFF
many	TRBV25-1	TRBJ1-4	TRBD1	TGTGCCAGCAGTGGGACAGGGAGAAGTAATGAAAAACTGTTTTTT	CASSGTGRSNEKLFF
few	TRBV18	TRBJ1-2	TRBD1	TGTGCCAGCTCACCAGAGACAGGGGCCTATGGCTACACCTTC	CASSPETGAYGYTF
many	TRBV28	TRBJ2-3	TRBD2	TGTGCCAGCGGACTAGCGGGAAGCACAGATACGCAGTATTTT	CASGLAGSTDTQYF
many	TRBV5-8	TRBJ1-6	.	TGTGCCAGCAGCTTTACAGGCCTAAATAATTCACCCCTCCACTTT	CASSFTGLNNSPLHF
many	TRBV18	TRBJ1-1	TRBD1	TGTGCCAGCTCACTGGGACAGGGGCTTGAAGCTTTCTTT	CASSLGQGLEAFF
few	TRBV6-1	TRBJ2-2	TRBD1	TGTGCCAGCAAGCTGACAGGGGCTAACACCGGGGAGCTGTTTTTT	CASKLTGANTGELFF
.	TRBV15	TRBJ2-3	TRBD2	TGTGCCACCAGCAGAGTGAGGCTAGCGGGAGGAAGTAGCAGTGCAGATACGCAGTATTTT	CATSRVRLAGGSSSADTQYF
many	TRBV5-1	TRBJ1-6	.	TGCGCCAGCAGCCCCGGGGGGGCGAGGAATTCACCCCTCCACTTT	CASSPGGARNSPLHF
many	TRBV28	TRBJ1-6	TRBD1	TGTGCCAGCAGTTTAGTGGGACAGCCTAATTCACCCCTCCACTTT	CASSLVGQPNSPLHF
few	TRBV7-9	TRBJ1-2	.	TGTGCCAGCAGCTTTTCCCCCGCCTCTCGAGGTCTTGGCTACACCTTC	CASSFSPASRGLGYTF
.	TRBV5-6	TRBJ1-3	.	TGTGCCAGCAGCTGGGGGCGGAACTCTGGAAACACCATATATTTT	CASSWGRNSGNTIYF